The clone carrying this T cell receptor beta chain was seen only a few times. Its antigen is still unknown. The CDR3 is made up of 11 amino acids. V was cut by 5 bases and J by 4 bases, with 3 bases left in between. Per the germline V gene, CDR1 is LGHNA and CDR2 is YSLEER. Researchers ran the assay at a deep level. Sequenced by immunoSEQ multiplex PCR; TCRdb stores in-frame clones only, minus some. Of 950,000 to 1,100,000 clones in the sample, 65% to 80% were seen once. These data are taken from a study of shared clonotypes between healthy human individuals. General study points: Clonotype sharing across donors was expected to vary with sequencing depth.

The specimen was memory CD4+ T cells sorted from blood. Subset noted: CD45RA-negative fraction. This receptor was identified in a man between 18 and 35 years old in good health. The rearrangement joins TRBV4-3 to TRBJ1-3; no clear D gene. The CDR3 DNA is TGCGCCAGCAGCGGGGGAAACACCATATATTTT. Protein product: CASSGGNTIYF.